This TCR beta chain was retrieved from a study of diagnostic markers for celiac disease. CDR1 and CDR2 (germline): GTSNPN, SVGIG (reference sequence). This CDR3 has 11 amino acids. One entry per CDR3 protein, without DNA, is what TCRdb gives after re-calling the reads. Seen in this sample are 5,000 to 6,000 distinct CDR3 sequences; the ten most common clones hold approximately 6%. The origin of this receptor is a human donor. This table probably holds off-target reads from a library built for another chain. The rearrangement links TRBV30 to TRBJ2-5. Sequencing was carried out using either unsorted cells or a sorted T cell fraction (not recorded which). CDR3: CAWSASKTQYF.